The 14 T cell receptor beta chains below all came from one sample that was sequenced in a study of blood T cell repertoires in COVID-19 (TCRdb year 2020). Library preparation employed the immunoSEQ multiplex PCR assay. The clones in this table, taken by TCRdb from immuneACCESS, are in-frame only. Not every clone is retained; where verified, under half of the shortfall comes from an unresolved V gene, and the cause of the rest is unknown. This sample comprises around 130,000 clones, around four fifths of them detected only once. The top ten constitute about a fifth of the sample. Sequences were obtained from peripheral blood. These receptor sequences come from an elderly man with acute or convalescent COVID-19.

The rearrangement links TRBV5-4 to TRBJ2-2; the D gene is possibly TRBD1 (6 bases). CDR1 and CDR2 from the germline V gene are SGHNT and YYREEE (reference sequence). V was shortened by 4 bases and J by 0 bases, with 13 bases between the two germline ends. CDR3 length: 16 amino acids. The CDR3 spells CASSHPGQTNTGELFF. The CDR3 region has the DNA TGTGCCAGCAGCCATCCCGGACAGACGAACACCGGGGAGCTGTTTTTT. Drawing the rest from reference TRBV5-4 and TRBJ2-2, the complete variable domain is ETGVTQSPTHLIKTRGQQVTLRCSSQSGHNTVSWYQQALGQGPQFIFQYYREEENGRGNFPPRFSGLQFPNYSSELNVNALELDDSALYLCASSHPGQTNTGELFFGEGSRLTVL.

The chain carries TRBV2 and TRBJ1-5, with D hard to call. CDR1 and CDR2 from the germline V gene are SNHLY and FYNNEI. The CDR3 sequence is 14 residues long. V was clipped by 1 base and J by 1 base, with 5 bases between them. CDR3 sequence (DNA): TGTGCCAGCAGTGAAGGACTGAGCAATCAGCCCCAGCATTTT. This sequence encodes CASSEGLSNQPQHF.

The gene calls are TRBV5-1 and TRBJ1-1; D is uncertain. V lost 4 bases and J lost 3, with 13 bases in between. This CDR3 spans 14 amino acids. Germline V gene sequence: CDR1 SGHRS, CDR2 YFSETQ. The CDR3, as DNA: TGCGCCAGCAGCCCCGAAGGAGGGTACACTGAAGCTTTCTTT. It translates to CASSPEGGYTEAFF.

The CDR3 sequence: CARTGGNSPLHF. CDR3 nucleotides: TGTGCCAGGACAGGGGGTAATTCACCCCTCCACTTT. The chain employs TRBV6-4 and TRBJ1-6, with 9 bases lining up with TRBD1. V gave up 9 bases and J gave up 6 bases; unmatched junction bases: 0. CDR1 is MRHNA, CDR2 SNTAGT, per germline. This CDR3 has 12 amino acids.

The chain couples TRBV20-1 to TRBJ1-1; D may be TRBD1 (5 bases). CDR3 length equals 11 residues. Germline V CDR1 and CDR2: DFQATT, SNEGSKA (reference sequence). Trimming stripped 5 bases from V and 3 bases from J, with 7 bases between. The DNA for the CDR3 is TGCAGTGCTGGGGGGGACACTGAAGCTTTCTTT. The encoded protein is CSAGGDTEAFF.

The chain uses TRBV5-4 and TRBJ2-2; D remains unclear. The germline V and J ends were trimmed by 0 bases and 1 base, with 4 bases remaining between them. CDR3 length: 14 amino acids. Germline CDR1 is SGHNT and CDR2 is YYREEE (reference sequence). CDR3 DNA: TGTGCCAGCAGCTTGGAACAGAACACCGGGGAGCTGTTTTTT. This gives the protein CASSLEQNTGELFF.

The chain joins TRBV4-2 to TRBJ2-7; 14 bases line up with TRBD2. CDR1 is LGHNA and CDR2 is YNFKEQ in the germline V gene. The CDR3 has 19 residues. With V trimmed by 0 bases and J by 2 bases, 9 bases remained unmatched. The chain's CDR3 is CASSQDNWTSGGFAYEQYF. In nucleotides, the CDR3 is TGTGCCAGCAGCCAAGATAATTGGACTAGCGGGGGGTTCGCCTACGAGCAGTACTTC.

This chain connects TRBV6-5 to TRBJ1-1; the D is unclear. The CDR3 is 13 residues long. Germline V gives CDR1 MNHEY, CDR2 SVGAGI. Trimming took off 7 bases at V and 8 bases at J, with 17 bases between the two ends. CDR3 loop: CASTQAFGLEAFF. DNA for the CDR3: TGTGCCAGCACCCAGGCGTTCGGATTGGAAGCTTTCTTT.

This chain connects TRBV29-1 to TRBJ2-2; 8 bases line up with TRBD1. Germline CDR1 reads SQVTM; CDR2 reads ANQGSEA. The CDR3 runs 13 residues. V lost 3 bases to trimming and J lost 5 bases; unmatched junction nucleotides: 2. The CDR3, as DNA: TGCAGCGTTGATACAGGGGGTACCGGGGAGCTGTTTTTT. Translating gives CSVDTGGTGELFF.

A few counts support this clone. V is TRBV7-2 and J is TRBJ2-5; 8 positions match TRBD2. The CDR3 covers 16 residues. After removal of 2 bases from V and 5 bases from J, the junction contained 10 bases not matched to a gene. CDR1 is SGHTA and CDR2 is FQGNSA in the germline V gene. Here the CDR3 reads CASSLHLGAGGETQYF. The CDR3 bases are TGTGCCAGCAGCTTACACCTCGGGGCGGGGGGCGAGACCCAGTACTTC.

A remark on this clone: This same CDR3 is encoded by further DNA sequences in the sample. The genes are TRBV7-9 and TRBJ2-7, with D unresolved. Germline V gene sequence: CDR1 SEHNR, CDR2 FQNEAQ (reference sequence). This CDR3 is built from 12 residues. V was clipped by 5 bases and J by 4 bases, with 9 bases between them. The CDR3 DNA reads as TGTGCCAGCAGCGCAACTTCTTACGAGCAGTACTTC. Residues: CASSATSYEQYF.

The chain recombines TRBV6-6 with TRBJ2-7, with D perhaps matching TRBD2 (6 bases). Trimming shortened V by 4 bases and J by 0 bases, and 13 bases separated the two germline ends. Germline loops: CDR1 MNHNY, CDR2 SVGAGI (reference sequence). The CDR3 is 15 residues long. The DNA for the CDR3 is TGTGCCAGCAGTTCCCAGGGACTCCTCTCCTACGAGCAGTACTTC. Protein product: CASSSQGLLSYEQYF.

The chain employs TRBV2 and TRBJ2-1, with 9 bases fitting TRBD1. This CDR3 has 15 residues. Looked up from germline, CDR1 is SNHLY and CDR2 is FYNNEI. After removal of 6 bases from V and 9 bases from J, the junction contained 12 bases not matched to a gene. The CDR3 sequence: CASRTGTGSYAEQFF. The CDR3 bases are TGTGCCAGCAGGACCGGGACAGGGTCGTATGCTGAGCAGTTCTTC.

The V call is TRBV3-1 (or the pseudogene TRBV3-2), the J call TRBJ1-5; the D gene is possibly TRBD1 (6 bases). CDR1 LGHDT and CDR2 YNNKEL come from the germline V gene (reference sequence). Between the trimmed V and J ends, which lost 6 bases and 9 bases, there was a span of 21 bases. The CDR3 covers 15 residues. The CDR3 loop is CASRDSTQGFMPQHF. Here the CDR3 DNA reads TGTGCCAGCAGGGACAGTACGCAGGGGTTTATGCCCCAGCATTTT.